This passage covers 19 T cell receptor beta chains from one sample sequenced in a study of human T cells and chemical hapten exposure. TCRdb fed the 5' RACE reads into MiXCR, producing one record per CDR3 protein. The sample contains approximately 80,000 distinct CDR3 sequences, more than 15% of which appear only once. Before extraction, the whole blood was not fractionated, and total RNA was taken from it. These receptors came from a female donor in good health.

In this sample, this clonotype turned up a few times. This chain joins TRBV20-1 and TRBJ2-3, with TRBD2 matching over 14 bases. The trim removed 6 bases at V and 5 bases at J, leaving 4 bases unmatched. The V gene's germline CDR1 is DFQATT and CDR2 SNEGSKA (reference sequence). CDR3 length: 14 amino acids. The CDR3 loop reads CSAAGLAGGDTQYF. The CDR3 nucleotides are TGCAGTGCAGCTGGACTAGCGGGGGGAGATACGCAGTATTTT.

V and J are TRBV20-1 and TRBJ2-3; 10 nucleotides agree with TRBD2. V lost 3 bases, J lost 1 base, and 7 bases stayed unmatched. This CDR3 has 16 residues. The germline gives CDR1 DFQATT, CDR2 SNEGSKA (reference sequence). The CDR3 DNA follows: TGCAGTGCTAGGGGCCTTGGACTAGCGGGCACAGATACGCAGTATTTT. It yields the protein CSARGLGLAGTDTQYF.

This clonotype has a handful of counts. CDR3 loop: CASSPTQGASEKLFF. Here the CDR3 DNA reads TGTGCCAGCAGCCCTACACAGGGGGCGTCTGAAAAACTGTTTTTT. This chain joins TRBV3-1 and TRBJ1-4; TRBD1 agrees at 9 bases. The CDR3 contains 15 residues. Germline trimming cut 4 bases from V and 7 bases from J; bases unmatched to any gene: 7. Germline loops: CDR1 LGHDT, CDR2 YNNKEL (reference sequence).

With regard to this clonotype: A junction boundary mismatches the germline segment, possibly from a read error. The J gene is TRBJ2-3, the V gene TRBV20-1, with D possibly TRBD2 on 5 matching bases. The germline V gene has CDR1 DFQATT and CDR2 SNEGSKA (reference sequence). The CDR3 length is 16 residues. The DNA of the CDR3 is TGCAGTGCCAGAGGTTTAGGAGACTACCGCACAGATACGCAGTATTTT. Its protein product is CSARGLGDYRTDTQYF.

The V call is TRBV20-1, the J call TRBJ1-1; D remains unclear. The CDR3 extends over 12 amino acids. Germline V CDR1 and CDR2: DFQATT, SNEGSKA (reference sequence). V lost 5 bases and J 3 bases, leaving 10 bases between the germline ends. The CDR3 reads CSAWSGDTEAFF. The CDR3 DNA reads TGCAGTGCTTGGAGCGGTGACACTGAAGCTTTCTTT.

There are a few counts of this clonotype. The chain has TRBV29-1 and TRBJ1-1, with 9 bases matching TRBD1. CDR1 and CDR2 (germline): SQVTM, ANQGSEA. Trimming cost V 1 base and J 5 bases; bases outside gene matches: 5. This CDR3 has 14 residues. CDR3 region: CSVEGGQGSTEAFF. The CDR3 nucleotides are TGCAGCGTTGAAGGTGGACAGGGGAGTACTGAAGCTTTCTTT.

This clonotype showed up just a few times. The CDR3 is CASSQTQTGMSYEQYF. The CDR3 bases are TGCGCCAGCAGCCAAACACAAACAGGGATGTCATACGAGCAGTACTTC. The rearrangement uses TRBV4-1 and TRBJ2-7; D is perhaps TRBD1 (6 bases). The CDR3 has 16 amino acids. CDR1 and CDR2 from the germline V gene are MGHRA and YSYEKL. The V end was cut by 2 bases, the J end by 4 bases, with 18 bases between.

This clonotype showed up just a few times. This sequence joins TRBV6-6 and TRBJ2-1, with 13 bases lining up with TRBD2. The CDR3 runs to 16 residues. V shed 2 bases, J shed 5 bases, and the junction held 3 bases outside the gene matches. CDR1 MNHNY and CDR2 SVGAGI come from the germline V gene (reference sequence). CDR3 loop: CASSYATSGRNNEQFF. In DNA, the CDR3 is TGTGCCAGCAGTTACGCGACTAGCGGGAGGAACAATGAGCAGTTCTTC.

This clonotype was seen a few times. The rearrangement joins TRBV20-1 to TRBJ2-1, with a possible D match to TRBD1 (6 bases). Trimming took off 3 bases at V and 4 bases at J, with 10 bases between the two ends. CDR1 is DFQATT and CDR2 is SNEGSKA in the germline V gene (reference sequence). This CDR3 has 13 residues. For the CDR3, the DNA is TGCAGTGCTAGGAGAGACAGGTACAATGAGCAGTTCTTC. This translates into CSARRDRYNEQFF.

A few counts support this clonotype. CDR3 sequence: CSARSLQETQYF. The DNA of the CDR3 is TGCAGTGCTAGATCCCTCCAAGAGACCCAGTACTTC. The rearrangement links TRBV20-1 to TRBJ2-5; D gene uncertain. The CDR3 length is 12 residues. CDR1 and CDR2 (germline): DFQATT, SNEGSKA (reference sequence). The ends were cut back, 2 bases at V and 1 base at J, with 5 bases in the middle.

This clonotype was picked up a small number of times. This rearrangement joins TRBV30 to TRBJ2-3, with 8 bases aligning to TRBD1. In germline, CDR1 is GTSNPN, CDR2 SVGIG (reference sequence). The CDR3 covers 14 residues. After removal of 0 bases from V and 5 bases from J, the junction contained 4 bases not matched to a gene. As DNA, the CDR3 is TGTGCCTGGAGTGTTCAGGGGGCAGGAGATACGCAGTATTTT. The encoded protein is CAWSVQGAGDTQYF. The whole variable domain, filled in from reference TRBV30 and TRBJ2-3, reads SQTIHQWPATLVQPVGSPLSLECTVEGTSNPNLYWYRQAAGRGLQLLFYSVGIGQISSEVPQNLSASRPQDRQFILSSKKLLLSDSGFYLCAWSVQGAGDTQYFGPGTRLTVL.

This clonotype came up a few times. This chain links TRBV20-1 with TRBJ2-7; weak D call: TRBD1 (5 bases). This CDR3 region has 12 residues. Trimming left V 5 bases short and J 3 bases short, with 11 bases between. The germline CDR1 and CDR2 sequences are DFQATT and SNEGSKA (reference sequence). Here the CDR3 reads CSAAPQGYEQYF. In DNA, the CDR3 is TGCAGTGCTGCCCCGCAGGGCTACGAGCAGTACTTC.

The gene calls are TRBV24-1 and TRBJ1-2; TRBD1 might be the D (5 bases). V lost 0 bases to trimming and J lost 4 bases, with 17 bases between them. This CDR3 spans 17 amino acids. Germline V lookup: CDR1 KGHDR, CDR2 SFDVKD. The CDR3 nucleotides read TGTGCCACCAGTGATTTGCTAAGAGCAGGGAGGACCTATGGCTACACCTTC. Its translation: CATSDLLRAGRTYGYTF.

This clonotype has just a few counts. The J gene is TRBJ1-5, the V gene TRBV20-1; the D is unclear. Trimming took off 5 bases at V and 1 base at J, with 6 bases between the two ends. The CDR3 sequence is 12 residues long. CDR1 DFQATT and CDR2 SNEGSKA come from the germline V gene (reference sequence). CDR3: CSARPSNQPQHF. The CDR3, as DNA: TGCAGTGCTCGACCCAGCAATCAGCCCCAGCATTTT.

This clonotype was seen only a few times. CDR3 sequence: CASSLVPGQGNTIYF. CDR3 DNA sequence: TGTGCCAGCAGCTTAGTACCGGGACAGGGAAACACCATATATTTT. The chain employs TRBV7-2 and TRBJ1-3; 7 positions match TRBD1. The germline V gene encodes CDR1 SGHTA and CDR2 FQGNSA. The CDR3 loop spans 15 amino acids. The ends lost 1 base at V and 4 bases at J; junction bases unmatched: 4.

This clonotype was seen repeatedly, ten times or more. The CDR3 DNA reads TGTGCCAGCAGGGGTACCGGGACAGCTAGCACAGATACGCAGTATTTT. This encodes CASRGTGTASTDTQYF. The chain joins TRBV2 to TRBJ2-3; 7 bases match TRBD1. The CDR3 runs to 16 residues. The germline V gene encodes CDR1 SNHLY and CDR2 FYNNEI. V lost 6 bases and J lost 0; bases outside the gene matches: 9.

The chain is built from TRBV28 and TRBJ2-7; D is perhaps TRBD2 (6 bases). V gave up 6 bases and J gave up 3 bases, with 18 bases separating them. Looked up from germline, CDR1 is MDHEN and CDR2 is SYDVKM. The CDR3 sequence is 15 residues long. The CDR3 protein is CASRSGAGQNYEQYF. In nucleotides, the CDR3 is TGTGCCAGCAGATCAGGAGCGGGCCAAAACTACGAGCAGTACTTC. Complete variable domain (other parts from reference TRBV28 and TRBJ2-7): DVKVTQSSRYLVKRTGEKVFLECVQDMDHENMFWYRQDPGLGLRLIYFSYDVKMKEKGDIPEGYSVSREKKERFSLILESASTNQTSMYLCASRSGAGQNYEQYFGPGTRLTVT.

V usage is TRBV20-1 and J usage is TRBJ1-5, with TRBD1 matching over 12 bases. The trim removed 6 bases at V and 1 base at J, leaving 10 bases unmatched. The CDR3 consists of 17 residues. Germline V gene sequence: CDR1 DFQATT, CDR2 SNEGSKA (reference sequence). CDR3 bases: TGCAGTGCAATCCGGGACAGGGGGCGAGGAAGCAATCAGCCCCAGCATTTT. Residues: CSAIRDRGRGSNQPQHF.

The genes are TRBV30 and TRBJ1-3; no reliable D call. Germline assignment: CDR1 GTSNPN and CDR2 SVGIG (reference sequence). The CDR3 runs 11 residues. Trimming removed 3 bases from V and 3 bases from J, with 3 bases in between. This CDR3 is CAWRNGNTIYF. The CDR3 coding sequence is TGTGCCTGGAGGAATGGAAACACCATATATTTT.